This is a list of T cell receptor beta chains from one sample in a study of cytomegalovirus exposure and HLA in healthy donors. Data came from immunoSEQ multiplex PCR; TCRdb stores just in-frame clones and leaves some out. The data contain about 210,000 clones, approximately 82% of them singletons. Sequenced material: PBMCs. The receptor set was obtained from a middle-aged man in good health and CMV-seropositive. Each CDR3 is given without its conserved first and last residue. The order of the fields is V gene, CDR3 protein.

v_call: TRBV27
cdr3_aa: ASRLRGANQPQH

v_call: TRBV6-5
cdr3_aa: ASSSGTSGYEQY

v_call: TRBV28
cdr3_aa: ASSRLAPGGYEQY

v_call: TRBV18
cdr3_aa: ASSPGGQGANTGELF

v_call: TRBV2
cdr3_aa: ASAGTGTREQY

v_call: TRBV12-5
cdr3_aa: ASGLEGTGGNQPQH

v_call: TRBV30
cdr3_aa: AWSRWASGSWDTGELF

v_call: TRBV6-7
cdr3_aa: ASRAGGNEQF

v_call: TRBV6-1
cdr3_aa: ASRPDRDSEAF

v_call: TRBV30
cdr3_aa: AWSDRGLGYEQY

v_call: TRBV25-1
cdr3_aa: ASRRTGRFSPLH

v_call: TRBV5-6
cdr3_aa: ASSLLDRGPTYEQY

v_call: TRBV6-1
cdr3_aa: ASSASGLAVADTQY

v_call: TRBV18
cdr3_aa: ASSPVQASTEAF

v_call: TRBV9
cdr3_aa: ASSVESFSNYGYT

v_call: TRBV29-1
cdr3_aa: SVGQGDGNTIY

v_call: TRBV14
cdr3_aa: ASSQDRVRAF

v_call: TRBV7-2
cdr3_aa: ASSFGGRIGEQY

v_call: TRBV27
cdr3_aa: ASRPYRGRTGEQY

v_call: TRBV5-4
cdr3_aa: ASSLDRANTGELF

v_call: TRBV5-1
cdr3_aa: ASSPGAGGWDRQPQH

v_call: TRBV25-1
cdr3_aa: ASSDQAGAVGTDTQY

v_call: TRBV4-3
cdr3_aa: ASSQDPPGNTEAF

v_call: TRBV20-1
cdr3_aa: SPSLRNEQF

v_call: TRBV5-1
cdr3_aa: ASSLTSGSKGEQY

v_call: TRBV19
cdr3_aa: ASMGGQGPYNEQF

v_call: TRBV7-2
cdr3_aa: ASSLYRDRGQYNQPQH

v_call: TRBV10-3
cdr3_aa: AISESLATTDTQY

v_call: TRBV19
cdr3_aa: ASSYETGTGNEKLF

v_call: TRBV19
cdr3_aa: ASSPFSGISYNEQF

v_call: TRBV5-5
cdr3_aa: ASSLPQEDEKLF

v_call: TRBV11-3
cdr3_aa: ASSPADISNQPQH

v_call: TRBV6-1
cdr3_aa: ASSEGANSPLH

v_call: TRBV5-6
cdr3_aa: ASSDRARNIAEAF

v_call: TRBV7-9
cdr3_aa: ASMVQGAGEQF

v_call: TRBV5-1
cdr3_aa: ASSASSPGLAVSEQF

v_call: TRBV29-1
cdr3_aa: SVVRQGGGTEAF

v_call: TRBV2
cdr3_aa: ASREGQGAIAEAF

v_call: TRBV4-3
cdr3_aa: ASSQERYTGELF

v_call: TRBV6-1
cdr3_aa: ASSALPGQGMNTEAF

v_call: TRBV19
cdr3_aa: ASRPSPPQETQY

v_call: TRBV5-4
cdr3_aa: ASSLAGANTGELF

v_call: TRBV7-3
cdr3_aa: ASSRPRTSGSQQGANVLT

v_call: TRBV27
cdr3_aa: ASSFTRDRGRGANGLT